Sequencing of this T cell receptor (beta chain) was carried out in a study of T cells after yellow fever vaccination. Notes on the study in general: Among primary-vaccination clones, most reappeared after the booster, at roughly 96% for CD4 and more than 75% for CD8. A secondary response was less intense yet reached its peak sooner, at day 5 versus 15.

The CDR3 sequence is 14 residues long. V was trimmed by 2 bases and J by 5 bases, leaving 13 bases between them. Germline V gene sequence: CDR1 SGHAT, CDR2 FQDESV (reference sequence). A single record per CDR3 protein comes from TCRdb applying MiXCR to the 5' RACE reads. Of about 49,000 distinct CDR3 sequences listed, roughly 7.4% are singletons. Ten or more counts support this clonotype. Its antigen remains unknown. The receptor was derived from a man between 18 and 35 years old who received the YFV17D yellow fever vaccine. The sample was CD8+ T cells sorted from PBMCs, taken more than 13 days after the first yellow fever vaccination. V usage is TRBV11-1 and J usage is TRBJ2-7; D is perhaps TRBD1 or TRBD2 (5 bases each). The CDR3: CASSLYLGDHEQYF. CDR3 in DNA: TGTGCCAGCAGCTTATATTTAGGGGACCACGAGCAGTACTTC. Combining the CDR3 with reference TRBV11-1 and TRBJ2-7 gives the whole variable domain EAEVAQSPRYKITEKSQAVAFWCDPISGHATLYWYRQILGQGPELLVQFQDESVVDDSQLPKDRFSAERLKGVDSTLKIQPAELGDSAMYLCASSLYLGDHEQYFGPGTRLTVT.